This TCR beta chain stems from a study of metastatic and nonmetastatic thyroid tumors. As processed by the authors: The study's classifier, a distant-metastasis tool for papillary thyroid cancer, was built using CDR3 differences across clinicopathological groups. TCRdb recomputed clones from the PCR reads via MiXCR. These V and J calls originate from TCRdb's pipeline instead of the authors' own analysis. This sample has some 15,000 clones, with about 26% found just once. The CDR3 extends over 15 amino acids. The germline V gene has CDR1 MNHNS and CDR2 SASEGT. V shed 5 bases and J shed 1 base, with 14 bases lying between them. Treatment of any kind had been given to no patient before thyroid surgery.

This receptor was identified in a female donor with papillary thyroid cancer or a benign thyroid nodule (not recorded which). Some clones in this sample may be carry-over from other donors' samples. Sequencing was done on a sample of adjacent normal tissue. The gene calls are TRBV6-1 and TRBJ1-1; weak D call: TRBD1 (5 bases). The DNA of the CDR3 is TGTGCCAGCAGTACTGAATACAGGTCGAACACTGAAGCTTTCTTT. Translated, it gives CASSTEYRSNTEAFF.